Each of the 24 T cell receptor beta chains below was sequenced from the same sample in a study of T cell responses to AZD1222 COVID-19 vaccine. The assay was immunoSEQ multiplex PCR, and TCRdb's table has in-frame clones only and misses some. The profile covers around 160,000 clones, with 88% appearing a single time and approximately 15% taken by the ten largest. The source material was peripheral blood, sampled on day 0 of AZD1222 vaccination. Every receptor here comes from an adult in good health.

The chain couples TRBV6-2 or TRBV6-3 to TRBJ1-1; 9 positions agree with TRBD1. V lost 4 bases and J lost 5; bases outside the gene matches: 8. This CDR3 is built from 15 residues. Germline-derived CDR1 and CDR2 are MNHEY and SVGEGT. The CDR3 bases are TGTGCCAGCAGTTCTTGGACAGGGGTGTGGACTGAAGCTTTCTTT. It translates to CASSSWTGVWTEAFF.

The gene calls are TRBV4-3 and TRBJ1-1; tentatively, D is TRBD1 (5 bases). The CDR3 is 16 amino acids. Trimming took off 4 bases at V and 4 bases at J, with 19 bases between the two ends. The V gene's germline CDR1 is LGHNA and CDR2 YSLEER. Here the CDR3 DNA reads TGCGCCAGCAGCCCCCACCGGGGGGGGGAGAGCACTGAAGCTTTCTTT. Its protein product is CASSPHRGGESTEAFF.

V usage is TRBV24-1 and J usage is TRBJ2-2; TRBD2 matches at 10 bases. The V gene end was trimmed by 5 bases and the J gene end by 6 bases; junction bases not matched to a gene: 8. The CDR3 is 16 amino acids. Germline CDR1 and CDR2: KGHDR and SFDVKD. CDR3 sequence reads: CATSGRASGGAGELFF. The CDR3 DNA is TGTGCCACCAGTGGCCGGGCTAGCGGGGGAGCCGGGGAGCTGTTTTTT.

This rearrangement joins TRBV29-1 to TRBJ1-2; 7 bases are a match to TRBD1. CDR1 is SQVTM, CDR2 ANQGSEA, per germline. There are 13 residues in the CDR3. V shed 5 bases and J 0 bases; nucleotides not matched to a gene: 3. CDR3 protein: CSVRQGANYGYTF. CDR3 nucleotides: TGCAGCGTTCGACAGGGAGCTAACTATGGCTACACCTTC.

V usage is TRBV5-1 and J usage is TRBJ1-4; D might be TRBD1 (6 bases). Germline lookup yields CDR1 SGHRS and CDR2 YFSETQ. Trimming shortened V by 1 base and J by 4 bases, and 14 bases separated the two germline ends. The CDR3 is 16 residues long. In DNA form, the CDR3 reads TGCGCCAGCAGCTTGAATACAGGGTTGGGTAATGAAAAACTGTTTTTT. Protein: CASSLNTGLGNEKLFF. The whole variable domain, remainder taken from reference TRBV5-1 and TRBJ1-4, is KAGVTQTPRYLIKTRGQQVTLSCSPISGHRSVSWYQQTPGQGLQFLFEYFSETQRNKGNFPGRFSGRQFSNSRSEMNVSTLELGDSALYLCASSLNTGLGNEKLFFGSGTQLSVL.

In this sample, this clone turned up a few times. V is TRBV6-5 and J is TRBJ2-7, with TRBD1 matching over 7 bases. There are 15 residues in the CDR3. Germline V CDR1 and CDR2: MNHEY, SVGAGI. V lost 6 bases to trimming and J lost 3 bases; unmatched junction nucleotides: 11. CDR3 amino acids: CASRDRISTDYEQYF. For the CDR3, the DNA is TGTGCCAGCAGGGACAGGATTTCGACAGACTACGAGCAGTACTTC.

In this sample, this clone turned up a few times. The V call is TRBV28, the J call TRBJ1-5; the D is unclear. The CDR3 is 14 residues long. Germline CDR1 is MDHEN and CDR2 is SYDVKM. V was shortened by 3 bases and J by 4 bases, with 10 bases between the two germline ends. CDR3 DNA: TGTGCCAGCAGTTTCCGACGGTTTAATCAGCCCCAGCATTTT. Its translation: CASSFRRFNQPQHF.

This chain connects TRBV28 to TRBJ1-1; D unresolved. This CDR3 has 12 residues. Germline lookup yields CDR1 MDHEN and CDR2 SYDVKM. V shed 2 bases and J shed 7 bases, with 8 bases lying between them. The CDR3 protein is CASSLLRGEAFF. CDR3 sequence (DNA): TGTGCCAGCAGTTTACTGCGGGGTGAAGCTTTCTTT.

The chain recombines TRBV5-5 with TRBJ1-5, with D possibly being TRBD1 (5 bases). CDR1 and CDR2 from the germline V gene are SGHKS and YYEKEE (reference sequence). The CDR3 spans 15 residues. V dropped 0 bases and J dropped 2 bases, with 9 bases sitting between them. Written as DNA, the CDR3 is TGTGCCAGCAGCTTGGGACAGTTGGGCAATCAGCCCCAGCATTTT. Translating it yields CASSLGQLGNQPQHF.

This clone was found once. The rearrangement links TRBV2 to TRBJ1-6, with TRBD1 matching 7 bases. The V and J ends lost 6 bases and 7 bases, in that order; junction bases with no gene match: 6. The CDR3 spans 14 residues. Germline CDR1 reads SNHLY; CDR2 reads FYNNEI. CDR3 bases: TGTGCCAGCAGAGACGGGACAGCGAATTCACCCCTCCACTTT. The encoded protein is CASRDGTANSPLHF.

CDR3 nucleotides: TGTGCCAGTAGTATGAGCGGGCGGTTATATGGCTACACCTTC. The encoded protein is CASSMSGRLYGYTF. The V and J genes are TRBV19 and TRBJ1-2, with D uncertain. This CDR3 comprises 14 residues. With 3 bases removed from V and 5 bases from J, the gap between germline ends came to 13 bases. Germline V gene data show CDR1 as LNHDA and CDR2 as SQIVND (reference sequence).

This chain connects TRBV10-2 to TRBJ1-2, with D unresolved. Germline CDR1 is WSHSY and CDR2 is SAAADI. The CDR3 length is 13 residues. V was trimmed by 3 bases and J by 8 bases, leaving 13 bases between them. The chain's CDR3 is CASSEGIRVGYTF. The DNA of the CDR3 is TGCGCCAGCAGTGAAGGTATACGGGTCGGCTACACCTTC.

The chain carries TRBV6-5 and TRBJ1-6; D is ambiguous. V lost 0 bases to trimming and J lost 13 bases, with 13 bases between them. This CDR3 is 14 amino acids long. The germline CDR1 and CDR2 sequences are MNHEY and SVGAGI. CDR3 protein: CASSYSPRVGPLHF. The CDR3 bases are TGTGCCAGCAGTTACTCGCCGAGGGTGGGTCCCCTCCACTTT.

V gene TRBV18 combines with J gene TRBJ1-4, with 7 bases lining up with TRBD1. CDR1 and CDR2 (germline): KGHSH, LQKENI. V gave up 6 bases and J gave up 5 bases; unmatched junction bases: 3. This CDR3 spans 13 amino acids. The CDR3 DNA reads as TGTGCCAGCTCGCAGGGGGGGAATGAAAAACTGTTTTTT. This gives the protein CASSQGGNEKLFF.

This sequence joins TRBV27 and TRBJ2-1; tentatively, D is TRBD2 (5 bases). CDR1 is MNHEY and CDR2 is SMNVEV in the germline V gene (reference sequence). Trimming took off 3 bases at V and 4 bases at J, with 10 bases between the two ends. The CDR3 is 14 amino acids. CDR3 nucleotide sequence: TGTGCCAGCAGTTTGGGGAGTGGGTACAATGAGCAGTTCTTC. Its translation is CASSLGSGYNEQFF.

The V call is TRBV9, the J call TRBJ2-3, with 7 bases lining up with TRBD2. Germline V CDR1 and CDR2: SGDLS, YYNGEE. CDR3 length equals 14 residues. Trimming took 7 bases from V and 0 from J; bases not matched to a gene: 5. In nucleotides, the CDR3 is TGTGCCAGCGGGAGGGGACCTAGCACAGATACGCAGTATTTT. Its translation is CASGRGPSTDTQYF.

The chain couples TRBV15 to TRBJ2-4; 8 bases align to TRBD2. Trimming cost V 2 bases and J 5 bases; bases outside gene matches: 8. The CDR3 covers 16 residues. CDR1 is LNHNV and CDR2 is YYDKDF in the germline V gene (reference sequence). CDR3 region: CATSRPGRGAENIQYF. In DNA, the CDR3 is TGTGCCACCAGCAGACCTGGGCGGGGGGCCGAAAACATTCAGTACTTC.

The chain combines TRBV5-1 with TRBJ2-5; D is undetermined. Trimming cost V 5 bases and J 1 base, with 6 bases left between them. CDR1 and CDR2 (germline): SGHRS, YFSETQ. This CDR3 is 12 amino acids long. The CDR3 spells CASRSAQETQYF. CDR3 nucleotide sequence: TGCGCCAGCAGGTCGGCCCAAGAGACCCAGTACTTC.

V is TRBV6-5 and J is TRBJ1-3; weak D call: TRBD1 (6 bases). Germline CDR1 reads MNHEY; CDR2 reads SVGAGI. The V gene lost 7 bases and the J gene lost 3 bases, with 10 bases spanning the gap. This CDR3 contains 13 residues. CDR3 bases: TGTGCCAGCACCGGGACAATTGGAAACACCATATATTTT. Amino acids: CASTGTIGNTIYF.

The rearrangement joins TRBV5-1 to TRBJ2-5; D perhaps matches TRBD2 (5 bases). The CDR3 consists of 14 residues. Germline V gene sequence: CDR1 SGHRS, CDR2 YFSETQ. With 4 bases removed from V and 8 bases from J, the gap between germline ends came to 18 bases. The CDR3 nucleotides read TGCGCCAGCAGCATTGAACCGACCCGGGAAACCCAGTACTTC. Protein sequence: CASSIEPTRETQYF.

This clone has just a few counts. This chain connects TRBV5-6 to TRBJ1-1; D is perhaps TRBD1 (5 bases). CDR3 length: 16 amino acids. Germline CDR1 is SGHDT and CDR2 is YYEEEE. Trimming pared 1 base from V and 0 bases from J, leaving 13 bases between. For the CDR3, the DNA is TGTGCCAGCAGCTTGCGTACGGGGCCTATGAACACTGAAGCTTTCTTT. As protein: CASSLRTGPMNTEAFF.

CDR3 DNA sequence: TGTGCCAGCAGTTTTCGGACAGGTCCCTACGAGCAGTACTTC. It codes for CASSFRTGPYEQYF. The V call is TRBV27, the J call TRBJ2-7, with TRBD1 identical over 7 bases. The CDR3 totals 14 residues. V shed 3 bases, J shed 2 bases, and the junction held 4 bases outside the gene matches. Germline V lookup: CDR1 MNHEY, CDR2 SMNVEV (reference sequence).

The chain uses TRBV27 and TRBJ1-1; D remains unclear. The length of the CDR3 is 13 residues. Germline values: CDR1 MNHEY, CDR2 SMNVEV (reference sequence). V was shortened by 6 bases and J by 3 bases, with 11 bases between the two germline ends. CDR3 sequence: CASRTHEYTEAFF. In DNA, the CDR3 is TGTGCCAGCAGGACCCATGAGTACACTGAAGCTTTCTTT.

This chain connects TRBV30 to TRBJ2-5, with D perhaps TRBD2 (6 bases). Deletions cut 0 bases from V and 11 bases from J, with 13 bases between. The CDR3 totals 12 residues. The germline V gene has CDR1 GTSNPN and CDR2 SVGIG (reference sequence). CDR3 nucleotides: TGTGCCTGGAGTGTAAATGGGGGACTTCAGTACTTC. Protein: CAWSVNGGLQYF.